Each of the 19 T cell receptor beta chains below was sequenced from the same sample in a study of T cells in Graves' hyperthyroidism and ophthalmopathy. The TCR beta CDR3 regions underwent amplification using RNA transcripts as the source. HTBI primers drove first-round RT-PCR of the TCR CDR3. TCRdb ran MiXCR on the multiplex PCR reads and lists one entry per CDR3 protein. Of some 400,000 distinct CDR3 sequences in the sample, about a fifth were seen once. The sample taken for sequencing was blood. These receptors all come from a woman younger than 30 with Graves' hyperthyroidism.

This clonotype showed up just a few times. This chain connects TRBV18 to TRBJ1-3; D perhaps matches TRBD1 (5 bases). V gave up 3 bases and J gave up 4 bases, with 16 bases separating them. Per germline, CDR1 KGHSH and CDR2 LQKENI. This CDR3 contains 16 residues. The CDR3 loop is CASSPSSGNSGNTIYF. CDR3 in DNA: TGTGCCAGCTCACCGTCTTCAGGGAACTCGGGAAACACCATATATTTT. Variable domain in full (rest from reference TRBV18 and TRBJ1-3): NAGVMQNPRHLVRRRGQEARLRCSPMKGHSHVYWYRQLPEEGLKFMVYLQKENIIDESGMPKERFSAEFPKEGPSILRIQQVVRGDSAAYFCASSPSSGNSGNTIYFGEGSWLTVV.

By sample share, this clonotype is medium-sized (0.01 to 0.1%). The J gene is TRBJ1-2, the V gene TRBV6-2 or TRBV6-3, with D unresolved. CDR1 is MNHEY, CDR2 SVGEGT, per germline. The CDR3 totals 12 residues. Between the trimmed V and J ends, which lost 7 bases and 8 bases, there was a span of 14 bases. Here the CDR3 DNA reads TGTGCCAGCAACGATTACCTATGGGGCTACACCTTC. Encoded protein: CASNDYLWGYTF.

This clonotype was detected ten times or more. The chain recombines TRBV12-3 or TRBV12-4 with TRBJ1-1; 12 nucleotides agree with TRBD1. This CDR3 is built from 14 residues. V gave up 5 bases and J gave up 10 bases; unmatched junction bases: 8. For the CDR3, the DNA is TGTGCCAGCAGTAGGGGACAGGGGGCTTACGGAGCTTTCTTT. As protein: CASSRGQGAYGAFF.

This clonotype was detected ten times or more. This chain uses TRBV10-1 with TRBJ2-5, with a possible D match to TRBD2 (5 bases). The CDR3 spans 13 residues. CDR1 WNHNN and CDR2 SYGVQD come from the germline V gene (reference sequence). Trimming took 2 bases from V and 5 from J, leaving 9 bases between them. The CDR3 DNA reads TGCGCCAGCAGTGAGACTGGGAGTGAGACCCAGTACTTC. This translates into CASSETGSETQYF.

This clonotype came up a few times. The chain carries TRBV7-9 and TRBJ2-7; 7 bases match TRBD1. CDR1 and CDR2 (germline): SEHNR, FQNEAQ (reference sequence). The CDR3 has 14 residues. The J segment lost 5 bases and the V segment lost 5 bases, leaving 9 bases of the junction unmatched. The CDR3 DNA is TGTGCCAGCAGCCGGACAGGCCGGTCGGACGAGCAGTACTTC. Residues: CASSRTGRSDEQYF.

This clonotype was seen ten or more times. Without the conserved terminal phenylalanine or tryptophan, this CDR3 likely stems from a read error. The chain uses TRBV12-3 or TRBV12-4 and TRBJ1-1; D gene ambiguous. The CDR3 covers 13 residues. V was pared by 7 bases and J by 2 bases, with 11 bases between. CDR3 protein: CASTTVANTEAFL. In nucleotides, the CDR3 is TGTGCCAGCACCACGGTTGCAAACACTGAAGCTTTCCTT.

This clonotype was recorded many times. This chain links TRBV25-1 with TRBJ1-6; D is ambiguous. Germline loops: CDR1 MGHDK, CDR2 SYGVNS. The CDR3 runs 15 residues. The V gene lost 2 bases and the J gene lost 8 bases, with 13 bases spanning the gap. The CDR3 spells CASSEAYYSDSPLHF. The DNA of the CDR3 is TGTGCCAGCAGTGAAGCATACTACTCGGATTCACCCCTCCACTTT.

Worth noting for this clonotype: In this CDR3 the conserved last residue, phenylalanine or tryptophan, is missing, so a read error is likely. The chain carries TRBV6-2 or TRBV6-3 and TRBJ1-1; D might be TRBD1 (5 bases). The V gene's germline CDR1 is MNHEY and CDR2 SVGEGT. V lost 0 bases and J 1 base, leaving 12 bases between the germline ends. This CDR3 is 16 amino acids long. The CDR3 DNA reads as TGTGCCAGCAGTTACTCGGGACCCCTCGGGAACACTGAAGCTTTCTAT. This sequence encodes CASSYSGPLGNTEAFY.

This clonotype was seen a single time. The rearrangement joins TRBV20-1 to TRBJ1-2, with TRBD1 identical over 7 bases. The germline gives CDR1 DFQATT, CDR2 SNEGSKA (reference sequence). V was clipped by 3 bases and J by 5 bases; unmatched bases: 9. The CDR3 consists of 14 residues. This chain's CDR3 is CSARSQGGTYGYTF. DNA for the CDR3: TGCAGTGCTAGGTCTCAGGGGGGGACATATGGCTACACCTTC.

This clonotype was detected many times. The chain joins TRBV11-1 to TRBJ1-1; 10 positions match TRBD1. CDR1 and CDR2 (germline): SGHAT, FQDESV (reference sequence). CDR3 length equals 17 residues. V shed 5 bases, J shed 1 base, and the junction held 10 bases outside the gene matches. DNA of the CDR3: TGTGCCAGCAGCCTAGGGACAGGGGTAGTCGGGAACACTGAAGCTTTCTTT. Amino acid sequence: CASSLGTGVVGNTEAFF.

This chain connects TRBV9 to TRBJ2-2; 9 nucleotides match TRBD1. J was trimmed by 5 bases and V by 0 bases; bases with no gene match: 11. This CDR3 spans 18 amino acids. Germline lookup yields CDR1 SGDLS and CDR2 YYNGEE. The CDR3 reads CASSVVSGTGFPTGELFF. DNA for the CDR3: TGTGCCAGCAGCGTAGTATCCGGGACAGGGTTTCCGACCGGGGAGCTGTTTTTT.

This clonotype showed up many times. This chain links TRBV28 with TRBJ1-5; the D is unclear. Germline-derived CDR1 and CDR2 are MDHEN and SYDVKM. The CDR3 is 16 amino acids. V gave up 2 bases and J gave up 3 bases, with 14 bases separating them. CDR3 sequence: CASSLIGRMSNQPQHF. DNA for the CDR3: TGTGCCAGCAGTTTAATTGGTCGAATGTCCAATCAGCCCCAGCATTTT.

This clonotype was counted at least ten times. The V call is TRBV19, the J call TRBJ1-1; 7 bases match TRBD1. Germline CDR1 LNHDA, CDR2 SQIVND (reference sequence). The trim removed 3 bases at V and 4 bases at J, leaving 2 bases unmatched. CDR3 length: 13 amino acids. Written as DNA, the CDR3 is TGTGCCAGTAGTATTCGGACAGGCACTGAAGCTTTCTTT. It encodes CASSIRTGTEAFF.

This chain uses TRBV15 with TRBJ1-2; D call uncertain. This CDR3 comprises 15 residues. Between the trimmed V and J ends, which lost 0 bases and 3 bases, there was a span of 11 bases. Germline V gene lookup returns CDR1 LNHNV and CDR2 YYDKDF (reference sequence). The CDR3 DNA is TGTGCCACCAGCAGAGATTTTGGACTCGACTATGGCTACACCTTC. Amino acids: CATSRDFGLDYGYTF.

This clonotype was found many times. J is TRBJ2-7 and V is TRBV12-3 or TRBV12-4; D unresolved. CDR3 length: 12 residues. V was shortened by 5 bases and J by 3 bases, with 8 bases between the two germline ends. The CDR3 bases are TGTGCCAGCAGTCTAGTAAACTACGAGCAGTACTTC. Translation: CASSLVNYEQYF.

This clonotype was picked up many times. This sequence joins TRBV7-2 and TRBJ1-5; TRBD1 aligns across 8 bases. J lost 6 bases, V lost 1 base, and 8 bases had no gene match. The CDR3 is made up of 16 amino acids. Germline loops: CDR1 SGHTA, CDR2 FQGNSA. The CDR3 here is CASSLGVEQGGQPQHF. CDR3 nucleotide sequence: TGTGCCAGCAGCTTAGGGGTAGAACAGGGGGGTCAGCCCCAGCATTTT. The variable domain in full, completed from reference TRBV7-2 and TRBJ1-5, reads GAGVSQSPSNKVTEKGKDVELRCDPISGHTALYWYRQSLGQGLEFLIYFQGNSAPDKSGLPSDRFSAERTGGSVSTLTIQRTQQEDSAVYLCASSLGVEQGGQPQHFGDGTRLSIL.

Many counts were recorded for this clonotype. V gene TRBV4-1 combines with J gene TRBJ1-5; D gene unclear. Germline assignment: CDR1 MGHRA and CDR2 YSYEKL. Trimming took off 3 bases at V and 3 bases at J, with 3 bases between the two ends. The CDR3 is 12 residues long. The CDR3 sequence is CASSHPNQPQHF. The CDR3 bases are TGCGCCAGCAGCCACCCCAATCAGCCCCAGCATTTT.

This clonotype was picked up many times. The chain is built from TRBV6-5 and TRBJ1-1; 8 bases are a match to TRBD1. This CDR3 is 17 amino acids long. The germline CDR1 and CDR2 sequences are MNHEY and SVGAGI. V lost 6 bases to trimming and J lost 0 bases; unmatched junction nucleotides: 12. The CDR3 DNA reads TGTGCCAGCAGCTACCGGACAGGGACTAGTATGAACACTGAAGCTTTCTTT. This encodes CASSYRTGTSMNTEAFF.

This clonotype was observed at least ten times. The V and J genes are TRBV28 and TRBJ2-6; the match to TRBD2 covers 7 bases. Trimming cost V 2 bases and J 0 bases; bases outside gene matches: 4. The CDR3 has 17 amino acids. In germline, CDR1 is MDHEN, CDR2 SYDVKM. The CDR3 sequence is CASSLGGGNSGANVLTF. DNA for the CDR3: TGTGCCAGCAGTTTAGGGGGGGGAAACTCTGGGGCCAACGTCCTGACTTTC.